These T cell receptor beta chains were read from a single sample in a study of tumor-infiltrating lymphocytes in primary liver carcinoma. TCRdb ran MiXCR on the multiplex PCR reads and lists one entry per CDR3 protein. Counted here are about 44,000 distinct CDR3 sequences, around 75% occurring once; the ten biggest clones make up 38%. Sequencing was carried out using tumor-adjacent normal liver tissue. The source is a woman aged 25 to 39 with primary liver carcinoma and hepatitis B virus infection. Each CDR3 is given with its conserved first and last residue. A D gene is named only where the DNA matches it firmly. Size tells how often a clone was seen (once, few, many) or the class of an expanded clone, and some rows leave it out.

j_call | v_call | clone_size | d_call | cdr3_nt | cdr3_aa
TRBJ2-2 | TRBV11-3 | . | . | TGCGCCAGCAGCTTAGTAGCGGACCTTAACACCGGAGAGCTGTTTTTT | CASSLVADLNTGELFF
TRBJ2-7 | TRBV4-2 | . | . | TGTGCCAGCAGCCAAGATAAGGGGGGGGCTTACGATCAGTACTTC | CASSQDKGGAYDQYF
TRBJ1-5 | TRBV4-1 | . | . | TGCGCCAGCAGCCAAGGTGTACTAGCGAGGGTGGGTACGCAGCATTTT | CASSQGVLARVGTQHF
TRBJ2-5 | TRBV12-3/TRBV12-4 | . | . | TGTGCCAACAATGATCGGGGGGCGCAGGGAGAGACCCAGTACTTC | CANNDRGAQGETQYF
TRBJ2-7 | TRBV7-9 | many | . | TGTGCCAGCAGCCCACAGGGAATTAGCTACGAGCAGTACTTC | CASSPQGISYEQYF
TRBJ2-5 | TRBV11-2 | . | . | TGTGCCAGCAGCGCTCCAGGGGTAAAGATCCAGTACTTC | CASSAPGVKIQYF
TRBJ2-3 | TRBV10-2 | . | TRBD2 | TGCTCCAGCAGTCGCCCGTCAGGGCTTGCGGGAGACGGGGCAGATACGCAGTATTTT | CSSSRPSGLAGDGADTQYF
TRBJ2-2 | TRBV12-3/TRBV12-4 | . | . | TGTGCCAGCAGGTCCCGCCTGAACACCGTGGAGCTGTTTTTT | CASRSRLNTVELFF
TRBJ2-2 | TRBV4-3 | . | . | TGCGCCAGCAGCCAGGGGAGAGCGAGACGTCCCGGGGAGCTGTTTTTT | CASSQGRARRPGELFF
TRBJ2-3 | TRBV7-8 | . | TRBD2 | TGTGCAAGCAGCTTAGGAGCGGGAGGGCCTGGTAATAAGCAGTATTTT | CASSLGAGGPGNKQYF
TRBJ2-7 | TRBV11-1 | . | . | TGTGCCAGCAGCGTAGCGACGGCCTACTACGAGCAATACTTC | CASSVATAYYEQYF
TRBJ2-1 | TRBV11-2 | once | . | TGTGCCAGCAGCCATCAAGGGGCCTACAGTGAGCTGTTCTTC | CASSHQGAYSELFF
TRBJ2-3 | TRBV28 | many | . | TGTGCCAGCACCTCGAGTGCCCCTAGCACAGATACGCAGTATTTT | CASTSSAPSTDTQYF
TRBJ1-1 | TRBV11-2 | . | . | TGTGCCAACAGCTACGGGACTGAAGCTTTCTTT | CANSYGTEAFF
TRBJ1-2 | TRBV28 | . | . | TGTGCCAGTAGTTACCCCGGTGACAACTATGGCTACATCTTC | CASSYPGDNYGYIF
TRBJ2-1 | TRBV11-1 | . | . | TGTACCAGCAGCTGGGGAGGACATCTGCTGGGAGTGCAGTTCTTC | CTSSWGGHLLGVQFF
TRBJ2-3 | TRBV11-3 | . | . | . | CASSLGFGAVAGGTDTQYF
TRBJ2-7 | TRBV9 | . | TRBD1 | TGTGCCAGCAGCGCGGGACAGGACACCTACGAGCAGCACTTC | CASSAGQDTYEQHF
TRBJ2-1 | TRBV29-1 | once | . | TGTAGCGTTGAGGAAAGGGGACGGGAGCAGTTGTTC | CSVEERGREQLF
TRBJ1-4 | TRBV7-9 | . | TRBD1 | TGTGCCACCAGCTTAGCGCGGACAGGGGCAACTAATGAAAAACTGTTCTTT | CATSLARTGATNEKLFF
TRBJ1-5 | TRBV11-3 | . | TRBD1 | TGTGTCAGCAGCTATACAGGGGGCTATAGCAATCAGCCCCGGCACTTT | CVSSYTGGYSNQPRHF
TRBJ2-5 | TRBV4-3 | . | . | TGCGTCAGCAGCCAAGTCCGGTGGGAGCGGGAGACCCAGTACTTC | CVSSQVRWERETQYF